Listed below are T cell receptor beta chains from one sample, sequenced in a study of blood T cell repertoires in COVID-19. The table came from immunoSEQ multiplex PCR; TCRdb's copy has only in-frame clones and leaves some out. The data show approximately 260,000 clones, around 86% seen once. Sample: PBMCs or T cells enriched from blood (not recorded which). Source of these receptors: a middle-aged woman with acute COVID-19. The CDR3 runs from the conserved cysteine through the conserved F or W. D genes are given only for firm matches. A row's size may be missing; if present it is once, few, many or a size class.

>TRBV29-1|14|TRBD1|.|TRBJ2-7
CSVEWGTGNNEQYF
TGCAGCGTTGAGTGGGGGACAGGGAATAACGAGCAGTACTTC
>TRBV19|14|TRBD2|.|TRBJ2-1
CASSVRTRGIEQFF
TGTGCCAGTAGTGTTCGGACTAGGGGAATTGAGCAGTTCTTC
>TRBV7-8|15|.|.|TRBJ1-4
CASSLRSGGNEKLFF
TGTGCCAGCAGCTTAAGGTCCGGGGGGAATGAAAAACTGTTTTTT
>TRBV5-5|14|TRBD1|.|TRBJ2-7
CASSGPGQVDEQYF
TGTGCCAGCAGCGGTCCGGGACAGGTCGACGAGCAGTACTTC
>TRBV5-1|15|.|.|TRBJ1-4
CASSLVGRSNEKLFF
TGCGCCAGCAGCTTGGTAGGGAGGAGTAATGAAAAACTGTTTTTT
>TRBV11-3|14|.|.|TRBJ2-7
CASSLGDTRIEQYF
TGTGCCAGCAGCTTAGGGGACACCAGAATCGAGCAGTACTTC
>TRBV2|13|TRBD1|.|TRBJ1-2
CASGARTGHGYTF
TGTGCCAGCGGAGCAAGGACAGGGCATGGCTACACCTTC
>TRBV24-1|12|.|.|TRBJ1-1
CATSDGGTEAFF
TGTGCCACCAGTGATGGCGGCACTGAAGCTTTCTTT
>TRBV30|11|.|.|TRBJ1-2
CAKRGGYGYTF
TGTGCCAAAAGGGGAGGCTATGGCTACACCTTC
>TRBV6-5|14|.|.|TRBJ1-1
CASSINRVNTEAFF
TGTGCCAGCAGTATAAACAGGGTGAACACTGAAGCTTTCTTT
>TRBV5-1|15|TRBD1|.|TRBJ2-2
CASRSAGGEAGELFF
TGCGCCAGCAGATCAGCAGGGGGAGAAGCCGGGGAGCTGTTTTTT
>TRBV6-5|14|TRBD1|.|TRBJ2-7
CASRRQGLSYEQYF
TGTGCCAGCAGGAGACAGGGCCTCTCCTACGAGCAGTACTTC
>TRBV15|12|.|.|TRBJ1-1
CATSWKGTEAFF
TGTGCCACCAGCTGGAAGGGGACTGAAGCTTTCTTT
>TRBV27|13|.|.|TRBJ2-2
CASSNYRAGELFF
TGTGCCAGCAGTAACTACAGGGCCGGGGAGCTGTTTTTT
>TRBV9|17|TRBD2|.|TRBJ2-3
CASSLLAGGTSTDTQYF
TGTGCCAGCAGCCTCCTAGCGGGGGGGACTTCCACAGATACGCAGTATTTT
>TRBV15|13|.|medium-sized|TRBJ2-7
CATSRDGTYEQYF
TGTGCCACCAGCAGAGATGGCACCTACGAGCAGTACTTC
>TRBV5-1|16|TRBD1|.|TRBJ1-4
CASSSGGGATNEKLFF
TGCGCCAGCAGCTCAGGGGGCGGTGCAACTAATGAAAAACTGTTTTTT
>TRBV19|15|TRBD2|.|TRBJ2-1
CASRVTSGSYNEQFF
TGTGCCAGTAGAGTGACTAGCGGCTCCTACAATGAGCAGTTCTTC
>TRBV5-4|11|.|.|TRBJ1-2
CASSSGLGYTF
TGTGCCAGCAGCTCGGGGTTGGGCTACACCTTC
>TRBV7-9|15|.|.|TRBJ1-3
CASSEYRESGNTIYF
TGTGCCAGCAGCGAATACAGGGAGTCTGGAAACACCATATATTTT
>TRBV7-9|15|.|once|TRBJ1-2
CASSLILDNNYGYTF
TGTGCCAGCAGCTTAATTTTGGACAATAACTATGGCTACACCTTC
>TRBV9|15|TRBD2|.|TRBJ2-3
CASSFSGAYTDTQYF
TGTGCCAGCAGCTTTAGCGGGGCCTACACAGATACGCAGTATTTT
>TRBV30|17|TRBD1|.|TRBJ1-1
CAWSADRGGVLDTEAFF
TGTGCCTGGAGTGCTGACAGGGGTGGAGTTTTGGACACTGAAGCTTTCTTT
>TRBV9|17|.|.|TRBJ2-1
CASSATPQGLSYNEQFF
TGTGCCAGCAGCGCCACACCTCAGGGCTTATCCTACAATGAGCAGTTCTTC
>TRBV7-9|13|.|.|TRBJ1-5
CASSPESNQPQHF
TGTGCCAGCAGCCCAGAAAGCAATCAGCCCCAGCATTTT
>TRBV6-5|15|TRBD1|.|TRBJ1-5
CASSLDRGSNQPQHF
TGTGCCAGCAGTCTCGACAGGGGGAGCAATCAGCCCCAGCATTTT
>TRBV2|11|TRBD2|.|TRBJ2-1
CASMRLAGGFF
TGTGCCAGCATGAGACTAGCGGGAGGATTCTTC
>TRBV29-1|10|.|.|TRBJ2-3
CSAIADTQYF
TGCAGCGCTATCGCAGATACGCAGTATTTT
>TRBV11-3|14|TRBD1|.|TRBJ1-1
CASSYGDRGTEAFF
TGTGCCAGCAGCTACGGGGACAGAGGCACTGAAGCTTTCTTT
>TRBV27|15|TRBD1|once|TRBJ2-1
CASRQQGSSYNEQFF
TGTGCCAGCAGACAACAGGGGAGTAGCTACAATGAGCAGTTCTTC
>TRBV19|13|.|.|TRBJ2-3
CASSINVEDTQYF
TGTGCCAGTAGTATAAATGTAGAAGATACGCAGTATTTT
>TRBV4-2|14|TRBD2|once|TRBJ2-3
CASSYGTSGDTQYF
TGTGCCAGCAGCTACGGGACTAGCGGAGATACGCAGTATTTT
>TRBV5-1|13|TRBD1|.|TRBJ1-1
CASSFNQGGEAFF
TGCGCCAGCAGTTTCAATCAGGGGGGTGAAGCTTTCTTT
>TRBV7-9|16|TRBD1|.|TRBJ1-4
CASNPDRELRGEKLFF
TGTGCCAGCAACCCCGACAGGGAACTCAGGGGAGAAAAACTGTTTTTT
>TRBV5-1|14|TRBD2|once|TRBJ2-7
CASSFEREIYEQYF
TGCGCCAGCAGCTTCGAGCGGGAGATCTACGAGCAGTACTTC
>TRBV15|15|TRBD1|.|TRBJ1-2
CATSGKGAGALGYTF
TGTGCCACCAGCGGTAAGGGGGCCGGAGCCCTCGGCTACACCTTC
>TRBV18|16|.|.|TRBJ1-3
CASSPSFRTSGNTIYF
TGTGCCAGCTCACCTTCGTTCAGAACCTCTGGAAACACCATATATTTT
>TRBV4-1|16|.|.|TRBJ2-7
CASSQERLAGTYEQYF
TGCGCCAGCAGCCAAGAACGGTTGGCAGGGACCTACGAGCAGTACTTC
>TRBV28|11|TRBD1|.|TRBJ1-1
CASSHRGEAFF
TGTGCCAGCAGTCACAGGGGTGAAGCTTTCTTT
>TRBV2|14|.|.|TRBJ2-5
CASSEEAGKETQYF
TGTGCCAGCAGTGAAGAGGCAGGAAAAGAGACCCAGTACTTC
>TRBV10-1|12|.|.|TRBJ2-7
CASSDEYNEQYF
TGCGCCAGCAGTGATGAGTATAACGAGCAGTACTTC
>TRBV5-1|14|.|.|TRBJ2-3
CASSLADAEDTQYF
TGCGCCAGCAGCTTGGCCGACGCGGAAGATACGCAGTATTTT
>TRBV24-1|13|TRBD1|.|TRBJ2-1
CATSDSHRGQQFF
TGTGCCACCAGTGATTCTCACAGGGGTCAGCAGTTCTTC
>TRBV5-4|14|TRBD1|.|TRBJ1-2
CASSQAGQGYGYTF
TGTGCCAGCAGCCAGGCGGGACAGGGATATGGCTACACCTTC
>TRBV9|14|.|.|TRBJ2-3
CASSVGRSTDTQYF
TGTGCCAGCAGCGTAGGTCGGAGCACAGATACGCAGTATTTT
>TRBV5-4|16|TRBD2|.|TRBJ2-2
CASSPGLAGATGELFF
TGTGCCAGCAGCCCCGGACTAGCGGGAGCAACCGGGGAGCTGTTTTTT
>TRBV9|17|.|.|TRBJ2-1
CASSVAPTGSSYNEQFF
TGTGCCAGCAGCGTAGCTCCGACCGGGAGCTCCTACAATGAGCAGTTCTTC
>TRBV7-6|15|.|.|TRBJ1-1
CASSLVLGAGTEAFF
TGTGCCAGCAGCTTAGTACTGGGGGCAGGGACTGAAGCTTTCTTT
>TRBV7-8|15|.|.|TRBJ1-4
CASSLARAPNEKLFF
TGTGCCAGCAGCTTAGCCAGGGCCCCGAATGAAAAACTGTTTTTT
>TRBV6-1|19|.|.|TRBJ1-5
CASSEATNSGTPNNQPQHF
TGTGCCAGCAGTGAAGCGACTAATAGCGGGACACCGAATAATCAGCCCCAGCATTTT
>TRBV7-9|14|TRBD2|.|TRBJ2-3
CASSWGLAGDTQYF
TGTGCCAGCAGCTGGGGACTAGCGGGAGATACGCAGTATTTT
>TRBV7-9|13|.|.|TRBJ2-1
CASSLAGGDEQFF
TGTGCCAGCAGCTTAGCGGGAGGCGATGAGCAGTTCTTC
>TRBV2|16|TRBD2|.|TRBJ2-1
CASRGTSRSSYNEQFF
TGTGCCAGCAGAGGGACTAGCAGAAGCTCCTACAATGAGCAGTTCTTC
>TRBV5-4|16|.|.|TRBJ2-3
CASSRSSDLSTDTQYF
TGTGCCAGCAGCCGTTCTAGCGACCTTAGCACAGATACGCAGTATTTT
>TRBV19|13|TRBD1|.|TRBJ2-7
CASSGGKLREQYF
TGTGCCAGTTCAGGGGGCAAGTTACGGGAGCAGTACTTC
>TRBV2|15|TRBD1|.|TRBJ2-2
CAGQGLATNTGELFF
TGTGCCGGACAGGGTCTAGCGACAAACACCGGGGAGCTGTTTTTT
>TRBV19|14|.|.|TRBJ2-2
CASKRQGDTGELFF
TGTGCCAGTAAACGGCAGGGTGACACCGGGGAGCTGTTTTTT
>TRBV6-5|14|TRBD1|few|TRBJ2-1
CASSSRTGGNEQFF
TGTGCCAGCAGTAGCCGGACAGGTGGCAATGAGCAGTTCTTC
>TRBV24-1|14|.|.|TRBJ1-2
CATSDTTGTYGYTF
TGTGCCACCAGTGATACGACAGGTACCTATGGCTACACCTTC
>TRBV2|11|.|.|TRBJ2-7
CASSEINEQYF
TGTGCCAGCAGTGAAATCAACGAGCAGTACTTC